The 10 T cell receptor beta chains presented below share a single source sample, sequenced in a study of CD8 T cells in ankylosing spondylitis. TCRdb re-analysed the 5' RACE reads in MiXCR, keeping a single row per CDR3 protein. Of 250,000 to 300,000 distinct CDR3 sequences in the sample, 15% to 20% were seen once. Sequencing was done on a sample of blood, either unsorted or a sorted T cell fraction (not recorded which). These receptors were taken from a male donor with ankylosing spondylitis or in good health (not recorded which).

V usage is TRBV4-1 and J usage is TRBJ2-1, with D hard to call. The CDR3 spans 14 residues. Trimming pared 1 base from V and 7 bases from J, leaving 11 bases between. Looked up from germline, CDR1 is MGHRA and CDR2 is YSYEKL. Here the CDR3 reads CASSQAALINEQFF. CDR3 coding DNA: TGCGCCAGCAGCCAAGCTGCACTGATAAATGAGCAGTTCTTC.

This clonotype was recorded at least ten times. The V call is TRBV10-3, the J call TRBJ2-1; 8 bases agree with TRBD1. This CDR3 region has 15 residues. V lost 6 bases to trimming and J lost 0 bases; unmatched junction nucleotides: 4. CDR1 and CDR2 (germline): ENHRY, SYGVKD. In nucleotides, the CDR3 is TGTGCCATCAGCCTGACAGGGGACTCCTACAATGAGCAGTTCTTC. Translating gives CAISLTGDSYNEQFF.

The chain joins TRBV12-3 or TRBV12-4 to TRBJ1-1; perhaps TRBD1 as D (5 bases). This CDR3 has 15 amino acids. V shed 1 base and J shed 6 bases, with 15 bases lying between them. CDR3 DNA: TGTGCCAGCAGTTTAGGGCAGGGCGGTAAGGCTGAAGCTTTCTTT. This gives the protein CASSLGQGGKAEAFF.

To note about this clonotype: A much larger clone is a single base away; this may be a read error. The chain joins TRBV12-3 or TRBV12-4 to TRBJ2-3; D is ambiguous. Deletions cut 6 bases from V and 6 bases from J, with 7 bases between. The CDR3 is 11 residues long. CDR3 nucleotides: TGTGCCAGCAGGTTTAGTGATACGCAGTATTTT. As protein: CASRFSDTQYF.

The chain combines TRBV28 with TRBJ2-3; possible D gene TRBD2, 7 bases. The CDR3 is 17 residues long. Per the germline V gene, CDR1 is MDHEN and CDR2 is SYDVKM. The ends were cut back, 3 bases at V and 0 bases at J, with 16 bases in the middle. The CDR3 loop reads CASSFQPGGLSTDTQYF. As DNA, the CDR3 is TGTGCCAGCAGTTTCCAGCCGGGGGGCCTTAGCACAGATACGCAGTATTTT.

This rearrangement joins TRBV29-1 to TRBJ2-1; no reliable D call. The germline V gene has CDR1 SQVTM and CDR2 ANQGSEA. The length of the CDR3 is 11 residues. Deletions cut 7 bases from V and 9 bases from J, with 13 bases between. CDR3 residues: CSAQIVGEQFF. For the CDR3, the DNA is TGCAGCGCTCAGATCGTAGGTGAGCAGTTCTTC.

The chain joins TRBV6-1 to TRBJ2-7; no clear D. This CDR3 is 14 amino acids long. Trimming took off 4 bases at V and 3 bases at J, with 13 bases between the two ends. Germline CDR1 reads MNHNS; CDR2 reads SASEGT. The CDR3 protein is CASSVVKADYEQYF. As DNA, the CDR3 is TGTGCCAGCAGTGTGGTAAAGGCCGACTACGAGCAGTACTTC.

The rearrangement uses TRBV29-1 and TRBJ1-2, with D hard to call. V lost 0 bases and J lost 2, with 7 bases in between. CDR3 length: 13 amino acids. Looked up from germline, CDR1 is SQVTM and CDR2 is ANQGSEA. The CDR3 nucleotides are TGCAGCGTTGAAGATCCAGAAAACTATGGCTACACCTTC. Protein sequence: CSVEDPENYGYTF.

This clonotype was counted only a few times. The chain has TRBV6-2 or TRBV6-3 and TRBJ1-1; 7 bases agree with TRBD1. Trimming took 2 bases from V and 4 from J; bases not matched to a gene: 25. Germline assignment: CDR1 MNHEY and CDR2 SVGEGT. This CDR3 is built from 21 residues. The CDR3 region is CASSYRVMFGTEVSGGTEAFF. CDR3 coding DNA: TGTGCCAGCAGTTACAGGGTCATGTTCGGGACAGAAGTAAGTGGGGGCACTGAAGCTTTCTTT.

The chain combines TRBV29-1 with TRBJ2-7; TRBD2 matches 7 bases. Germline CDR1 and CDR2: SQVTM and ANQGSEA. V lost 4 bases and J lost 2; bases outside the gene matches: 8. This CDR3 contains 14 residues. The DNA of the CDR3 is TGCAGCGTTGTGGCACTCGGGGGGACCTACGAGCAGTACTTC. This sequence encodes CSVVALGGTYEQYF.